This T cell receptor (beta chain) was identified during a study of cytomegalovirus exposure and HLA in healthy donors. General study results and limits: TRBV6-2, TRBV6-3 and some other V segments were unresolvable in 87-base-pair reads. Highly shared variants forming one cluster were likely a sequencing artifact. Rare sequences made up most TCRs, while some public TCRs were found in many donors.

The germline V and J ends were trimmed by 5 bases and 2 bases, with 19 bases remaining between them. CDR1 SGHNT and CDR2 YENEEA come from the germline V gene. The CDR3 sequence is 16 residues long. In the PCR, 60 Vbeta and 13 Jbeta primers were used. The protocol was immunoSEQ multiplex PCR, while the TCRdb copy is restricted to in-frame clones and leaves out a portion. The sample records approximately 170,000 clones, around 68% being singletons. Concerning this clone itself: The antigen remains unidentified.

The TCR was taken from a woman aged 35 to 49 in good health and CMV-seropositive. The V call is TRBV11-3, the J call TRBJ2-7, with D possibly being TRBD2 (6 bases). What was sequenced was PBMCs. CDR3 coding DNA: TGTGCCAGCAGCGCGTCCTGGACTACCTCCCCCTACGAGCAGTACTTC. Its protein product is CASSASWTTSPYEQYF.